The sample holds a few counts of the clone carrying this TCR beta chain. The antigen is not known. One base away lies a much larger clone, so this may be a sequencing read error. The data are from a study of T cells in Graves' hyperthyroidism and ophthalmopathy. The CDR3 totals 13 residues. Germline V gene lookup returns CDR1 MDHEN and CDR2 SYDVKM. Study-level results: A model using 13 V-J features told ophthalmopathy apart from stable hyperthyroidism.

Those patients with uncontrolled infection, other autoimmune disease, pregnancy or lactation were excluded. The CDR3 regions of TCR beta were amplified from RNA transcripts. Initially, a first-round RT-PCR of the TCR CDR3 employed the HTBI primer set. TCRdb re-analysed the multiplex PCR reads in MiXCR, keeping a single row per CDR3 protein. Of under 450,000 distinct CDR3 sequences listed, about 15% are singletons. Sequenced material: blood. This receptor was identified in a woman aged 25 to 39 with Graves' hyperthyroidism that later progressed to Graves' ophthalmopathy. This chain joins TRBV28 and TRBJ1-3; D remains ambiguous. CDR3 loop: CTSSLSSGNTIYF. CDR3 nucleotides: TGTACCAGCAGTTTAAGCTCTGGAAACACCATATATTTT.